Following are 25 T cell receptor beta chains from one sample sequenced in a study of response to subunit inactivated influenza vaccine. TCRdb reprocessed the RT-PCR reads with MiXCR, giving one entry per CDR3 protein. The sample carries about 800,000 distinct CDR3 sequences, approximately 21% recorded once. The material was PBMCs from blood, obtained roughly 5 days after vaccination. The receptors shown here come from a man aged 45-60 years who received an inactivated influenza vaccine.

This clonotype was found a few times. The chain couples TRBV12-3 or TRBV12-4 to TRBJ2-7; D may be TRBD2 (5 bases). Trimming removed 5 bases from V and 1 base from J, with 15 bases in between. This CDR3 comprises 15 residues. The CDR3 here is CASSPGFGGSYEQYF. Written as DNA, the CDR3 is TGTGCCAGCAGTCCGGGGTTCGGCGGTTCCTACGAGCAGTACTTC.

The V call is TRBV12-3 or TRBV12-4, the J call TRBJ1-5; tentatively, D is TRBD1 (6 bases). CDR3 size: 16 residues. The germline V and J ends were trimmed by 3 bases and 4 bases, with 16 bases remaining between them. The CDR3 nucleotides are TGTGCCAGCAGTTTGATCAGGGGAAACGGGAATCAGCCCCAGCATTTT. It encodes CASSLIRGNGNQPQHF.

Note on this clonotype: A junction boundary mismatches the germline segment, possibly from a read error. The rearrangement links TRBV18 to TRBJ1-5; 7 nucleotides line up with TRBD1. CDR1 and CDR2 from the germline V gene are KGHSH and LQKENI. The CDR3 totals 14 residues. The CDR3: CASSPQGFNQPQHF. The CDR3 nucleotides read TGTGCCAGCTCCCCACAGGGGTTCAATCAGCCCCAGCATTTT.

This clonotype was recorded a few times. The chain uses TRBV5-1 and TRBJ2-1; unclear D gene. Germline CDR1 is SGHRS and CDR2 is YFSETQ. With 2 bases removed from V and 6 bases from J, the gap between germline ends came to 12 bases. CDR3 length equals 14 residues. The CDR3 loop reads CASSFGESVNEQFF. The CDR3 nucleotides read TGCGCCAGCAGCTTTGGGGAATCAGTCAATGAGCAGTTCTTC.

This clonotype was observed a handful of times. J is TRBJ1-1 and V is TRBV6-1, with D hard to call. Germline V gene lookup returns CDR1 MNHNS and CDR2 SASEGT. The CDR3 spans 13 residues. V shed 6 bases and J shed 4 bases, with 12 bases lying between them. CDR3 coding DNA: TGTGCCAGCAGCCCCGGTTGGTTCACTGAAGCTTTCTTT. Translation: CASSPGWFTEAFF.

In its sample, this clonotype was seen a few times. CDR3 nucleotide sequence: TGCAGCGTTGCTACTAGCGGGAATTTGTACGAGCAGTACTTC. This encodes CSVATSGNLYEQYF. The chain combines TRBV29-1 with TRBJ2-7; 10 bases line up with TRBD2. The germline V gene encodes CDR1 SQVTM and CDR2 ANQGSEA. CDR3 length equals 14 residues. Trimming removed 4 bases from V and 4 bases from J; junction bases left unmatched: 7.

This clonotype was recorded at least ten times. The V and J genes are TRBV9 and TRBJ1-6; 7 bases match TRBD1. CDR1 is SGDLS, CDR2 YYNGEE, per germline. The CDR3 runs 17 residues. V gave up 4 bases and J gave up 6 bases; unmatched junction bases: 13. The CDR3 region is CASSPGGTAGVNSPLHF. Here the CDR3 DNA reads TGTGCCAGCAGCCCAGGAGGGACAGCGGGAGTTAATTCACCCCTCCACTTT.

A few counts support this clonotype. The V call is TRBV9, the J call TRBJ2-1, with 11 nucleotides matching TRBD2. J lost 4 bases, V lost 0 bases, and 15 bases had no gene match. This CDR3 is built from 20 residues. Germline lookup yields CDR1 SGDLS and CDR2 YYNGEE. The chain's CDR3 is CASSVDLGIGLAGGYNEQFF. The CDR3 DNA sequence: TGTGCCAGCAGCGTAGATTTGGGAATCGGACTAGCGGGCGGTTACAATGAGCAGTTCTTC.

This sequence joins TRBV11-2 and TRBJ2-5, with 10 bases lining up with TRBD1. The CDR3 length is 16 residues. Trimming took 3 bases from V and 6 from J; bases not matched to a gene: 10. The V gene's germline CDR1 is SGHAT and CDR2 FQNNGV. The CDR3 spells CASSLSGQGYRKTQYF. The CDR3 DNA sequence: TGTGCCAGCAGCTTGTCGGGACAGGGGTATCGAAAGACCCAGTACTTC.

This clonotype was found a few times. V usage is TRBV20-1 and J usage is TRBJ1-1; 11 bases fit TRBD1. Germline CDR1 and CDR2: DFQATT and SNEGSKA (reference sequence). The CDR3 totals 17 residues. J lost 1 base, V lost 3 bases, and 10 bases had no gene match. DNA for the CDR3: TGCAGTGCTAGCGGGGGACAGGGGGTAGCAGAGAACACTGAAGCTTTCTTT. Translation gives CSASGGQGVAENTEAFF.

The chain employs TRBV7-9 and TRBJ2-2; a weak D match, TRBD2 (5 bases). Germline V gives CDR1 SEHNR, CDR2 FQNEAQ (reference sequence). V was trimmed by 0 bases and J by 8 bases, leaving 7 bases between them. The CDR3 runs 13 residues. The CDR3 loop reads CASSLAAEGELFF. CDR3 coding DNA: TGTGCCAGCAGCTTAGCAGCGGAAGGGGAGCTGTTTTTT.

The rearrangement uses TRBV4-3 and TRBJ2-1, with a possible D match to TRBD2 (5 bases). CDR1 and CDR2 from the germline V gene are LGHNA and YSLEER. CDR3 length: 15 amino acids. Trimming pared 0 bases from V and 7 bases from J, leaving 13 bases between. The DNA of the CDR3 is TGCGCCAGCAGCCAAGATTGGGCAGCGGCAAATGAGCAGTTCTTC. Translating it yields CASSQDWAAANEQFF.

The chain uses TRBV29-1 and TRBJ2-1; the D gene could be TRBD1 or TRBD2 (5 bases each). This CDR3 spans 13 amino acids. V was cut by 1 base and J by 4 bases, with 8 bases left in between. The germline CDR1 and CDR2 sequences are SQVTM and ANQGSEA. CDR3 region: CSVEAGRYNEQFF. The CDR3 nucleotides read TGCAGCGTTGAAGCGGGGCGATACAATGAGCAGTTCTTC.

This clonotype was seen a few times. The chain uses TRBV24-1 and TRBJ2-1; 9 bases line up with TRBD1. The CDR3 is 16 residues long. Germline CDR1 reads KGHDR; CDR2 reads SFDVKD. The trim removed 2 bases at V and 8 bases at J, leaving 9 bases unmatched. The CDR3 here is CATSDSPGQGGDEQFF. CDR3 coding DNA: TGTGCCACCAGTGATTCACCGGGACAGGGAGGCGATGAGCAGTTCTTC.

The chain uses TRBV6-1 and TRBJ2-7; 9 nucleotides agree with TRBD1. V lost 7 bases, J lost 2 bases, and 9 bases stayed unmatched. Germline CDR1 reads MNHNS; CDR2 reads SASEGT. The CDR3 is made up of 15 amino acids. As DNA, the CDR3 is TGTGCCAGCAAAGATGGACAGGGGCTTACCTACGAGCAGTACTTC. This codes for CASKDGQGLTYEQYF.

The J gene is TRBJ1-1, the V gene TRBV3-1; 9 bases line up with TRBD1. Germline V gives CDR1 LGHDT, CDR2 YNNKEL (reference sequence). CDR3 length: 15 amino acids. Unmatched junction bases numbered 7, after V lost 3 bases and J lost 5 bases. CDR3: CASSHPGQGETEAFF. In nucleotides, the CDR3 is TGTGCCAGCAGCCACCCGGGACAGGGAGAGACTGAAGCTTTCTTT. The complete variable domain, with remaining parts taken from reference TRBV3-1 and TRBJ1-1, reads DTAVSQTPKYLVTQMGNDKSIKCEQNLGHDTMYWYKQDSKKFLKIMFSYNNKELIINETVPNRFSPKSPDKAHLNLHINSLELGDSAVYFCASSHPGQGETEAFFGQGTRLTVV.

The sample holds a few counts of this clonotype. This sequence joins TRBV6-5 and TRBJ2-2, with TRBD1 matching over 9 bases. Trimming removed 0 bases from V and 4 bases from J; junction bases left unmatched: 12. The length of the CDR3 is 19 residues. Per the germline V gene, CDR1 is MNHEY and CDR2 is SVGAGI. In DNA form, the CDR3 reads TGTGCCAGCAGTTACTCTCTCAACAGGGGGCCTTCCCGCACCGGGGAGCTGTTTTTT. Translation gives CASSYSLNRGPSRTGELFF.

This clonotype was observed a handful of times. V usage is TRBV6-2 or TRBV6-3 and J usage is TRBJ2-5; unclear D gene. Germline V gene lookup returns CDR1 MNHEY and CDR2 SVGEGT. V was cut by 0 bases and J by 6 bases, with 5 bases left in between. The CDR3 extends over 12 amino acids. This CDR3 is CASSYSTKTQYF. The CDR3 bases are TGTGCCAGCAGTTACTCTACCAAGACCCAGTACTTC.

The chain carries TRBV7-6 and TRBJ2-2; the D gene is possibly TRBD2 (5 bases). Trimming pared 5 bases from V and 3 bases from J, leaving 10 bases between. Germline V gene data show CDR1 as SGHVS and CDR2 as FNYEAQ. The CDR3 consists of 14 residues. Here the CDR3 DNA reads TGTGCCAGCAGCGTCGGGGAGTACACCGGGGAGCTGTTTTTT. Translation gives CASSVGEYTGELFF.

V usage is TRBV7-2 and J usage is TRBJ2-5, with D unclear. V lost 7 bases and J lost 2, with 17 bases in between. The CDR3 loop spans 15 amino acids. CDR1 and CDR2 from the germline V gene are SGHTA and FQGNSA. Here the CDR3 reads CASNGWASLQETQYF. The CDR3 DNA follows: TGTGCCAGCAACGGGTGGGCCTCACTACAAGAGACCCAGTACTTC.

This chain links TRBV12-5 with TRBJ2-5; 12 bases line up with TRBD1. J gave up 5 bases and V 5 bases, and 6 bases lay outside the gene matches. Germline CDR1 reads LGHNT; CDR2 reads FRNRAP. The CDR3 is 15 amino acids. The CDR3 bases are TGTGCTAGTGGTGGGGGACAGGGGGCCGGTGAGACCCAGTACTTC. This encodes CASGGGQGAGETQYF. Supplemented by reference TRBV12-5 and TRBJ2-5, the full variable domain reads DARVTQTPRHKVTEMGQEVTMRCQPILGHNTVFWYRQTMMQGLELLAYFRNRAPLDDSGMPKDRFSAEMPDATLATLKIQPSEPRDSAVYFCASGGGQGAGETQYFGPGTRLLVL.

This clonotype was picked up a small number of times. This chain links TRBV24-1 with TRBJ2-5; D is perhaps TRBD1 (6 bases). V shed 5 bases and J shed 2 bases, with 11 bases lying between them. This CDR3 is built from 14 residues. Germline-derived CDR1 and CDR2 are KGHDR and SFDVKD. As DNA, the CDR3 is TGTGCCACCAGTGCTGGGGGCGCGCAAGAGACCCAGTACTTC. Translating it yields CATSAGGAQETQYF.

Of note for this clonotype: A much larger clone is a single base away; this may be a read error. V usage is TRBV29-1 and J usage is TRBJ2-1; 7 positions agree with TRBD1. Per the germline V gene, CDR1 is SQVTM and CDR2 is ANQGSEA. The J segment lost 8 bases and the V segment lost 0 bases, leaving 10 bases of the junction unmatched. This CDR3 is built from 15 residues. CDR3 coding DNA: TGCAGCGTTGAAGATCTCAAGGGGGCTTACTATGAGCAGTTCTTC. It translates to CSVEDLKGAYYEQFF.

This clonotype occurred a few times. The CDR3 DNA is TGCAGTGCTAGCCAGGGGCGGGATGGCTACACCTTC. Translated: CSASQGRDGYTF. This rearrangement joins TRBV20-1 to TRBJ1-2; D possibly corresponds to TRBD1 (6 bases). The CDR3 is 12 amino acids. V was trimmed by 3 bases and J by 6 bases, leaving 11 bases between them. Germline V gene data show CDR1 as DFQATT and CDR2 as SNEGSKA (reference sequence).

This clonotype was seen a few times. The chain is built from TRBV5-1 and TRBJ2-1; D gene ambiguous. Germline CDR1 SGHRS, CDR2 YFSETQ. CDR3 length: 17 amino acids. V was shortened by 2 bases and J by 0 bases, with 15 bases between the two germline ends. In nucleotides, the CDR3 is TGCGCCAGCAGCTTCCGGTCGGCGTCGAGCTCCTACAATGAGCAGTTCTTC. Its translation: CASSFRSASSSYNEQFF. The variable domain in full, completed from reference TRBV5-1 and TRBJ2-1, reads KAGVTQTPRYLIKTRGQQVTLSCSPISGHRSVSWYQQTPGQGLQFLFEYFSETQRNKGNFPGRFSGRQFSNSRSEMNVSTLELGDSALYLCASSFRSASSSYNEQFFGPGTRLTVL.